These 12 T cell receptor beta chains were sequenced from one sample in a study of blood T cell repertoires in COVID-19. Produced via immunoSEQ multiplex PCR; TCRdb's table is partial and in-frame only. The data show tens of thousands of clones, 87% seen once. Sequenced material: peripheral blood. The receptors come from an elderly man with active COVID-19.

The J gene is TRBJ2-7, the V gene TRBV9, with D tentatively TRBD2 (5 bases). Trimming stripped 0 bases from V and 1 base from J, with 5 bases between. The CDR3 consists of 13 residues. Germline V gene data show CDR1 as SGDLS and CDR2 as YYNGEE. The CDR3 region has the DNA TGTGCCAGCAGCGTAGCGGGATCCTACGAGCAGTACTTC. Its protein product is CASSVAGSYEQYF.

V usage is TRBV28 and J usage is TRBJ2-3; D not certain. Germline CDR1 is MDHEN and CDR2 is SYDVKM. CDR3 length: 15 amino acids. V shed 6 bases and J shed 0 bases, with 13 bases lying between them. The CDR3 sequence is CASSPDFWSTDTQYF. CDR3 DNA: TGTGCCAGCAGCCCAGATTTTTGGAGCACAGATACGCAGTATTTT.

J is TRBJ1-2 and V is TRBV27; D gene unclear. This CDR3 has 14 amino acids. V lost 6 bases, J lost 8 bases, and 19 bases lay in between. CDR1 MNHEY and CDR2 SMNVEV come from the germline V gene (reference sequence). The chain's CDR3 is CASSPGAQHRGYTF. CDR3 in DNA: TGTGCCAGCAGCCCGGGAGCCCAGCATAGAGGCTACACCTTC.

The chain links TRBV5-4 to TRBJ2-6; 7 nucleotides match TRBD1. The CDR3 is 15 residues long. Looked up from germline, CDR1 is SGHNT and CDR2 is YYREEE (reference sequence). The junction had 5 bases not matched to a gene; V was cut back by 5 bases and J by 3 bases. CDR3 sequence reads: CASRDQGVGANVLTF. The CDR3 DNA follows: TGTGCCAGCAGGGACCAGGGGGTTGGGGCCAACGTCCTGACTTTC.

The CDR3 DNA reads as TGTGCCAGTAGTGTGCTTGGGTTCACAGGGGGCTCGGGTACCGGGGAGCTGTTTTTT. Protein: CASSVLGFTGGSGTGELFF. The V gene is TRBV19, the J gene TRBJ2-2; 9 positions agree with TRBD1. Germline V gene sequence: CDR1 LNHDA, CDR2 SQIVND (reference sequence). This CDR3 comprises 19 residues. The ends lost 5 bases at V and 5 bases at J; junction bases unmatched: 18.

V and J are TRBV7-2 and TRBJ1-5; D unresolved. This CDR3 contains 12 residues. The V gene's germline CDR1 is SGHTA and CDR2 FQGNSA. V lost 3 bases and J lost 6, with 6 bases in between. CDR3 DNA: TGTGCCAGCAGCTTTTCTTCTCAGCCCCAGCATTTT. Protein sequence: CASSFSSQPQHF.

The rearrangement links TRBV9 to TRBJ1-2; no firm D call. CDR3 length equals 13 residues. The germline V gene has CDR1 SGDLS and CDR2 YYNGEE. Trimming removed 4 bases at V and 4 bases at J, with 11 bases between. The DNA for the CDR3 is TGTGCCAGCAGCCTTAGACAAGGCTATGGCTACACCTTC. It is translated as CASSLRQGYGYTF.

The chain recombines TRBV15 with TRBJ2-5, with 9 nucleotides matching TRBD1. V gave up 1 base and J gave up 8 bases; unmatched junction bases: 5. The CDR3 runs 14 residues. The germline CDR1 and CDR2 sequences are LNHNV and YYDKDF (reference sequence). The CDR3 coding sequence is TGTGCCACCAGCAGAGGCGGGACAGGGTTCACCCAGTACTTC. It yields the protein CATSRGGTGFTQYF.

V and J are TRBV7-2 and TRBJ2-7; 8 bases are a match to TRBD2. The junction had 9 bases not matched to a gene; V was cut back by 5 bases and J by 0 bases. Germline V lookup: CDR1 SGHTA, CDR2 FQGNSA. The length of the CDR3 is 16 residues. The CDR3 DNA is TGTGCCAGCAGCCCCTATCCAGGGACTAGCTCCTACGAGCAGTACTTC. Protein product: CASSPYPGTSSYEQYF.

The rearrangement joins TRBV10-3 to TRBJ1-1; D is uncertain. The V end was cut by 4 bases, the J end by 1 base, with 13 bases between. Germline V gene sequence: CDR1 ENHRY, CDR2 SYGVKD. The CDR3 is 15 residues long. The CDR3 nucleotides read TGTGCCATCAGTGGCCCGACATCCGAGAACACTGAAGCTTTCTTT. This encodes CAISGPTSENTEAFF.

V usage is TRBV28 and J usage is TRBJ1-5; weak D call: TRBD1 (5 bases). The ends were cut back, 7 bases at V and 1 base at J, with 14 bases in the middle. The germline gives CDR1 MDHEN, CDR2 SYDVKM. The CDR3 has 15 amino acids. The CDR3 region has the DNA TGTGCCAGCAAAGGGGAGGGTGGGAGCAATCAGCCCCAGCATTTT. This codes for CASKGEGGSNQPQHF. Full variable domain (remainder filled in from reference TRBV28 and TRBJ1-5): DVKVTQSSRYLVKRTGEKVFLECVQDMDHENMFWYRQDPGLGLRLIYFSYDVKMKEKGDIPEGYSVSREKKERFSLILESASTNQTSMYLCASKGEGGSNQPQHFGDGTRLSIL.

This rearrangement joins TRBV7-9 to TRBJ2-3; unclear D gene. Germline CDR1 SEHNR, CDR2 FQNEAQ (reference sequence). Trimming cost V 3 bases and J 3 bases, with 7 bases left between them. The CDR3 runs 13 residues. CDR3 DNA sequence: TGTGCCAGCAGCTTCGATGCGACAGATACGCAGTATTTT. As protein: CASSFDATDTQYF.